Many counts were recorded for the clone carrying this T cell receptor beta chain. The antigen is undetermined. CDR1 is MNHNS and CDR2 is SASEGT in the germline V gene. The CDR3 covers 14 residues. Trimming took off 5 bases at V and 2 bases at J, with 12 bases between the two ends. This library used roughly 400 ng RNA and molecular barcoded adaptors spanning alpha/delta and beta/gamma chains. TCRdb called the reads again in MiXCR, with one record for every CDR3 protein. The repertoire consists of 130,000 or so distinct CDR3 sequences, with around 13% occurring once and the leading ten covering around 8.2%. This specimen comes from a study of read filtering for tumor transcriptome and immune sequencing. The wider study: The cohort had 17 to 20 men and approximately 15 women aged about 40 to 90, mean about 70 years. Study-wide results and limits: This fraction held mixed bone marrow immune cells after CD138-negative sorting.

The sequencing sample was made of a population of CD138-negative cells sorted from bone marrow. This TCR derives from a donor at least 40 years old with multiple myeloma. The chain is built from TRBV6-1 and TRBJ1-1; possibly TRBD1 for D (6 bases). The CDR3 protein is CASSSRDINTEAFF. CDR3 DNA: TGTGCCAGCAGTAGTCGGGACATCAACACTGAAGCTTTCTTT.